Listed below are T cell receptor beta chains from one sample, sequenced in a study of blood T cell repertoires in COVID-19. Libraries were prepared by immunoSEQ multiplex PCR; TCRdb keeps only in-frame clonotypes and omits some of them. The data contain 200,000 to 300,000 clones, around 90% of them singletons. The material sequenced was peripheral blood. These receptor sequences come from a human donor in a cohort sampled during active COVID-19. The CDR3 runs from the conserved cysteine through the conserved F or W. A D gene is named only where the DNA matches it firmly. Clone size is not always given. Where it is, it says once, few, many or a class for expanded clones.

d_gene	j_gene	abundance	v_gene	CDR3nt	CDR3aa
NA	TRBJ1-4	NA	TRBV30	TGTGCCTGGGCAGACTTTAATGAAAAACTGTTTTTT	CAWADFNEKLFF
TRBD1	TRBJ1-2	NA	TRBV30	TGTGCCTGGAGGCTACAGGGGCTTGGCTACACCTTC	CAWRLQGLGYTF
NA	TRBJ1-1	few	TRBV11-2	TGTGCCAGCAGCCTATCGGGGGGGGCAGCTTTCTTT	CASSLSGGAAFF
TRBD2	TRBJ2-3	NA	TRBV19	TGTGCCAGTAGTATAGATCTTGGCGGGGGGAGGGATACGCAGTATTTT	CASSIDLGGGRDTQYF
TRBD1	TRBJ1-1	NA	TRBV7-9	TGTGCCAGCAGCTTAGACCGCGTTAAGGGACAGGACACTGAAGCTTTCTTT	CASSLDRVKGQDTEAFF
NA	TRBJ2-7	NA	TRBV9	TGTGCCAGCAGCGTAGAGGGGGGGACTATCGAGCAGTACTTC	CASSVEGGTIEQYF
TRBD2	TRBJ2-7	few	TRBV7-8	TGTGCCAGCAAACGGACTAGCGGGTTTTCCTACGAGCAGTACTTC	CASKRTSGFSYEQYF
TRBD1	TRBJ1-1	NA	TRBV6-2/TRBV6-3	TGTGCCAGCAGCCCACCGGGACAGGTAATCAACACTGAAGCTTTCTTT	CASSPPGQVINTEAFF
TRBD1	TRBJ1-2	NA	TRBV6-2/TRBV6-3	TGTGCCAGCAGTTCGTCCGGGACAGGGTATGGCTACACCTTC	CASSSSGTGYGYTF
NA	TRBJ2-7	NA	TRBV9	TGTGCCAGCAGCGTAGGTACTGATGCCTACGAGCAGTACTTC	CASSVGTDAYEQYF
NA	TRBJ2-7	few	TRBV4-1	TGCGCCAGCAGCCCGGGAGACTACGAGCAGTACTTC	CASSPGDYEQYF
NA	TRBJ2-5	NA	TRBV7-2	TGTGCCAGCAGCTTAGGAGCTCAAGAGACCCAGTACTTC	CASSLGAQETQYF
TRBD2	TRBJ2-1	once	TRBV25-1	TGTGCCAGCAGTGAATATGGGGCTAGCGGGGGGGGATACAATGAGCAGTTCTTC	CASSEYGASGGGYNEQFF
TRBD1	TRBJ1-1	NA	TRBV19	TGTGCCAGTAGGCAGGGACAGGGTGTAGGCACTGAAGCTTTCTTT	CASRQGQGVGTEAFF
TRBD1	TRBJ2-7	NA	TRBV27	TGTGCCAGCAGTTTTACAGGACAGGGTTACTCCTACGAGCAGTACTTC	CASSFTGQGYSYEQYF
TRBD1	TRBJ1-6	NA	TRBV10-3	TGTGCCACCACAGGTAGGGACAGGGGGAATTCACCCCTCCACTTT	CATTGRDRGNSPLHF
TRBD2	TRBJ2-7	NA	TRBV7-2	TGTGCCAGCAGCACTAGCGGGGGGCGGGGCGAGCAGTACTTC	CASSTSGGRGEQYF
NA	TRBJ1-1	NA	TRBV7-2	TGTGCCAGCAGCTTATTAGGGGTTACTGAAGCTTTCTTT	CASSLLGVTEAFF
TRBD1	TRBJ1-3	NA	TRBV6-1	TGTGCCAGCAGTGAACCGGGACAGGGAGGAAACACCATATATTTT	CASSEPGQGGNTIYF